A selection of T cell receptor beta chains follows, all from one sample in a study of blood T cell repertoires in COVID-19. The table came from immunoSEQ multiplex PCR; TCRdb's copy has only in-frame clones and leaves some out. The sample lists tens of thousands of clones, 86% occurring once. The source material was peripheral blood. The origin of the receptors is a human donor in a cohort sampled during active COVID-19. Each CDR3 is given with its conserved first and last residue. A D gene is named only where the DNA matches it firmly. Not every row has a clone size; where given, it reads once, few, many or a size class.

J | length | V | D | size | DNA | CDR3
TRBJ2-2 | 17 | TRBV11-3 | . | few | TGTGCCAGCAGTGCCGGCGACAGGTTGTCGGGTTCCGGGGAGCTGTTTTTT | CASSAGDRLSGSGELFF
TRBJ1-2 | 13 | TRBV11-2 | . | . | TGTGCCAGCAGGGTTACAGGCAGCTATGGCTACACCTTC | CASRVTGSYGYTF
TRBJ1-4 | 14 | TRBV2 | . | . | TGTGCCAGCACTCGAGGGTCAACTAATGAAAAACTGTTTTTT | CASTRGSTNEKLFF
TRBJ2-5 | 13 | TRBV3-1/TRBV3-2 | . | . | TGTGCCAGCAGCCAAGACAGTCAAGAGACCCAGTACTTC | CASSQDSQETQYF
TRBJ2-5 | 13 | TRBV19 | . | . | TGTGCCAGTACGGGCGGTCCAGGGGAGACCCAGTACTTC | CASTGGPGETQYF
TRBJ2-5 | 15 | TRBV19 | . | . | TGTGCCAGTAGTATTGGAGGGGTCTCGGCAGAGACCCAGTACTTC | CASSIGGVSAETQYF
TRBJ2-2 | 14 | TRBV2 | . | . | TGTGCCAGCAGTGATTCAGGGTACACCGGGGAGCTGTTTTTT | CASSDSGYTGELFF
TRBJ2-5 | 15 | TRBV11-3 | . | . | TGTGCCAGCAGCTTAGGAGACTCCGACGGAGAGACCCAGTACTTC | CASSLGDSDGETQYF
TRBJ2-7 | 16 | TRBV10-1 | TRBD1 | . | TGCGCCAGCAGTCAGCCTCGCGGACAGGGGATGGACGAGCAGTACTTC | CASSQPRGQGMDEQYF
TRBJ1-1 | 14 | TRBV5-4 | . | . | TGTGCCAGCAGCTTGGCGGGTGTACAGGGTTTGGCTTTCTTT | CASSLAGVQGLAFF
TRBJ2-5 | 16 | TRBV6-1 | TRBD2 | . | TGTGCCAGCAGTGTTCGTAGCGGGGGGTACCAAGAGACCCAGTACTTC | CASSVRSGGYQETQYF
TRBJ2-5 | 15 | TRBV18 | TRBD1 | . | TGTGCCAGCTCAGCACCGGGACAGAACCAAGAGACCCAGTACTTC | CASSAPGQNQETQYF
TRBJ2-3 | 17 | TRBV27 | TRBD2 | . | TGTGCCAGCAGTTCCGGGACTAGCGGGGTTCCCACAGATACGCAGTATTTT | CASSSGTSGVPTDTQYF
TRBJ1-2 | 15 | TRBV5-1 | . | . | TGCGCCAGCAGCTCGGTAAGGAGGATTGGCTATGGCTACACCTTC | CASSSVRRIGYGYTF
TRBJ1-1 | 15 | TRBV27 | TRBD1 | few | TGTGCCAGCACCCCCGACAGGGGGCTGGGGACTGAAGCTTTCTTT | CASTPDRGLGTEAFF
TRBJ1-2 | 17 | TRBV19 | TRBD1 | . | TGTGCCAGTAGTATTTCTACCGGACAGGGGATGAACTATGGCTACACCTTC | CASSISTGQGMNYGYTF
TRBJ2-7 | 15 | TRBV9 | TRBD2 | few | TGTGCCAGCAGCAACTTAGCGGGAGAGGCTGGCGAGCAGTACTTC | CASSNLAGEAGEQYF
TRBJ2-7 | 14 | TRBV5-1 | . | once | TGCGCCAGCAGCTTGGAGGGGGGGTTTTACGAGCAGTACTTC | CASSLEGGFYEQYF
TRBJ1-6 | 15 | TRBV2 | TRBD1 | once | TGTGCCAGCAGTCCGGACAGGGGGATTTACCCACCCCTCCACTTT | CASSPDRGIYPPLHF
TRBJ2-5 | 17 | TRBV12-5 | TRBD1 | . | TGTGCTAGTGGTTTGGGACAGGGGCCCCCCCGGTGTGGGACCCAGTACTTC | CASGLGQGPPRCGTQYF
TRBJ1-1 | 14 | TRBV3-1/TRBV3-2 | . | once | TGTGCCAGCAGCCAAGTATCCGGGAACACTGAAGCTTTCTTT | CASSQVSGNTEAFF
TRBJ1-1 | 16 | TRBV3-1/TRBV3-2 | . | . | TGTGCCAGCAGCCAAAGATTCGGACTGAGCTGGACTGAAGCTTTCTTT | CASSQRFGLSWTEAFF
TRBJ2-3 | 12 | TRBV6-5 | TRBD1 | . | TGTGCCGCCGGGACAGGGTCAGATACGCAGTATTTT | CAAGTGSDTQYF
TRBJ1-1 | 14 | TRBV15 | . | . | TGTGCCACCAGCCCGGGGGGGACGACCACTGAAGCTTTCTTT | CATSPGGTTTEAFF
TRBJ2-2 | 13 | TRBV6-6 | . | once | TGTGCCAGCAGTCCAATTAACACCGGGGAGCTGTTTTTT | CASSPINTGELFF
TRBJ2-1 | 17 | TRBV5-1 | . | once | TGCGCCAGCAGCTTGGACGGACACGGTAGCTCCTACAATGAGCAGTTCTTC | CASSLDGHGSSYNEQFF
TRBJ1-5 | 16 | TRBV27 | . | . | TGTGCCAGCTCACGAGACTCTAGCTTCGGCAATCAGCCCCAGCATTTT | CASSRDSSFGNQPQHF
TRBJ1-1 | 11 | TRBV30 | . | . | TGTGCCTGGAGTCTCGGCACTGAAGCTTTCTTT | CAWSLGTEAFF
TRBJ1-2 | 15 | TRBV18 | TRBD1 | . | TGTGCCAGCTCACCCAGGGACAGGGGAGACTATGGCTACACCTTC | CASSPRDRGDYGYTF
TRBJ2-7 | 16 | TRBV6-4 | . | . | TGTGCCAGCAGTGACTCGGGTAGCGAGAGCTCCTACGAGCAGTACTTC | CASSDSGSESSYEQYF
TRBJ1-1 | 20 | TRBV9 | TRBD1 | . | TGTGCCAGCAGCAAACACTTAGGAGGTAGGACAGGGCCGAGAACCACTGAAGCTTTCTTT | CASSKHLGGRTGPRTTEAFF
TRBJ2-5 | 15 | TRBV2 | TRBD2 | . | TGTGCCAGCAGTGCGGGGGGGCTCATTTCAGAGACCCAGTACTTC | CASSAGGLISETQYF
TRBJ1-1 | 14 | TRBV30 | TRBD1 | . | TGTGCCTGGAGTATCTACCCAGGGGGTACTGAAGCTTTCTTT | CAWSIYPGGTEAFF
TRBJ1-1 | 17 | TRBV7-8 | . | . | TGTGCCAGCAGCTTAGGTCAGGGGTTGAACAGTAAGACTGAAGCTTTCTTT | CASSLGQGLNSKTEAFF
TRBJ2-4 | 17 | TRBV10-2 | TRBD2 | few | TGCGCCAGCAGCGACGAAGTAGCGGGACTAGCCAAAAACATTCAGTACTTC | CASSDEVAGLAKNIQYF
TRBJ2-4 | 17 | TRBV6-6 | TRBD2 | . | TGTGCCAGCAGTCCGCGACTAGCGGGGGTAGCCAAAAACATTCAGTACTTC | CASSPRLAGVAKNIQYF
TRBJ1-1 | 13 | TRBV6-2/TRBV6-3 | . | . | TGTGCCAGCAGTCAAACAGCGAACACTGAAGCTTTCTTT | CASSQTANTEAFF
TRBJ2-5 | 16 | TRBV3-1/TRBV3-2 | TRBD2 | . | TGTGCCAGCAGCCCGACCTCTCGGGGGGGACAAGAGACCCAGTACTTC | CASSPTSRGGQETQYF
TRBJ1-5 | 13 | TRBV5-1 | . | . | TGCGCCAGCACCGAGACAGGCGGGCAGCCCCAGCATTTT | CASTETGGQPQHF
TRBJ2-2 | 14 | TRBV29-1 | TRBD2 | . | TGCAGCGTGGAGAGTAGCGGGGTCACCGGGGAGCTGTTTTTT | CSVESSGVTGELFF
TRBJ1-2 | 15 | TRBV5-4 | . | . | TGTGCCAGCAGCTTGGGGAGGGCCGAAAACTATGGCTACACCTTC | CASSLGRAENYGYTF
TRBJ2-7 | 15 | TRBV27 | TRBD1 | . | TGTGCCAGCACCTTAACCGGGACAGGGTCCTACGAGCAGTACTTC | CASTLTGTGSYEQYF
TRBJ1-2 | 13 | TRBV19 | TRBD1 | . | TGTGCCAGTAGTTCCCGGGACAGCTATGGCTACACCTTC | CASSSRDSYGYTF
TRBJ2-1 | 15 | TRBV5-1 | TRBD1 | . | TGCGCCAGCAGCTCAGGGACAGGGGGAGGGGGTGAGCAGTTCTTC | CASSSGTGGGGEQFF
TRBJ2-3 | 15 | TRBV7-2 | TRBD2 | . | TGTGCCAGCTCATCCGGGACTAGGAGCACAGATACGCAGTATTTT | CASSSGTRSTDTQYF
TRBJ1-6 | 14 | TRBV6-5 | . | few | TGTGCCAGCAGGCCAGGGATAATAGTATCACCCCTCCACTTT | CASRPGIIVSPLHF
TRBJ1-2 | 13 | TRBV5-6 | . | . | TGTGCCAGCAGCTTGGCTGGCAACTATGGCTACACCTTC | CASSLAGNYGYTF
TRBJ2-3 | 14 | TRBV11-2 | . | . | TGTGCCAGCAGCTTGGCCCGCCCGACAGATACGCAGTATTTT | CASSLARPTDTQYF
TRBJ2-7 | 13 | TRBV6-1 | TRBD1 | . | TGTGCCAGCAGTGAGGGACAGCCATACGAGCAGTACTTC | CASSEGQPYEQYF
TRBJ1-2 | 12 | TRBV2 | . | . | TGTGCCAGCAGTGGTTCAGGGCTGGGCTACACCTTC | CASSGSGLGYTF
TRBJ1-1 | 15 | TRBV4-1 | . | . | TGCGCCAGCAGCCAAGTAGCCTTATCGAACACTGAAGCTTTCTTT | CASSQVALSNTEAFF
TRBJ1-6 | 14 | TRBV27 | . | . | TGTGCCAGCAGATTTGCGGGGGGTAATTCACCCCTCCACTTT | CASRFAGGNSPLHF
TRBJ2-7 | 17 | TRBV7-2 | TRBD2 | . | TGTGCCAGCAGCCCCCGGAGAGCGGGAGCTACAACATACGAGCAGTACTTC | CASSPRRAGATTYEQYF
TRBJ1-2 | 12 | TRBV29-1 | . | . | TGCAGCGTTGGGGGCCATCAGTATGGCTACACCTTC | CSVGGHQYGYTF
TRBJ2-1 | 19 | TRBV12-5 | TRBD1 | few | TGTGCTAGTGGTTTGGTACTAGGACAGGCGTACTTCTCCTACAATGAGCAGTTCTTC | CASGLVLGQAYFSYNEQFF